This entry is about one T cell receptor (beta chain). Antigen unknown. The sample comes from a study of cytomegalovirus exposure and HLA in healthy donors. Broader study findings: Within an earlier analysis, most TCR beta V segments proved productive either about 87% or about 30% of the time. On later analysis, the bulk of CMV-associated TCR beta chains appeared to be HLA-restricted.

The PCR ran on 60 Vbeta and 13 Jbeta primers. Clones were read by immunoSEQ multiplex PCR, and TCRdb kept only the in-frame ones, dropping some. The repertoire shows roughly 80,000 clones; the top ten hold 5.5%. Germline CDR1 SGHAT, CDR2 FQNNGV. CDR3 length equals 16 residues. V was pared by 2 bases and J by 2 bases, with 4 bases of the junction left unmatched. The rearrangement joins TRBV11-2 to TRBJ2-1, with 9 bases lining up with TRBD2. The specimen was PBMCs. This sequence was found in a girl aged 5 to 17 in good health and CMV-seropositive. Here the CDR3 reads CASSLLAGLPYNEQFF. The CDR3 DNA sequence: TGTGCCAGCAGCTTACTAGCGGGGCTCCCCTACAATGAGCAGTTCTTC.